This T cell receptor beta chain was observed in a study of T cell responses to AZD1222 COVID-19 vaccine. General study points: Compared with day 0, the breadth and depth of the Spike-specific TCR repertoire rose significantly after two doses of AZD1222. Spike-spanning, vaccine-associated CD4 TCRs were dominant at 160-218 and 743-854. AZD1222 recipients seropositive at baseline numbered only six or seven. White British people made up most donors, females outnumbered males, and clonal diversity was possibly underestimated.

This CDR3 spans 14 amino acids. CDR1 is MNHEY, CDR2 SVGEGT, per germline. J lost 5 bases, V lost 6 bases, and 7 bases had no gene match. Repertoires were generated with immunoSEQ multiplex PCR, while TCRdb's copy carries only in-frame clones and drops some. The repertoire has 180,000 or so clones, approximately 90% of them found once; the top ten carry over 1.5%. About this clone itself: What it binds is not known.

The sample here was peripheral blood, taken 28 days after the second AZD1222 dose. The chain has TRBV6-2 or TRBV6-3 and TRBJ1-5; TRBD1 agrees at 7 bases. The TCR sequence derives from an adult who received the AZD1222 COVID-19 vaccine. This CDR3 reads CASSGQVLYQPQHF. CDR3 in DNA: TGTGCCAGCAGCGGACAGGTGCTTTATCAGCCCCAGCATTTT.